The rows below give T cell receptor beta chains drawn from one sample of a study of shared clonotypes between healthy human individuals. Measured with immunoSEQ multiplex PCR; TCRdb has only the in-frame clones, and not every one. Found here are 800,000 or so clones, about 97% of them singletons; the top ten hold roughly 0.23%. The sample comprised naive CD8+ T cells sorted from blood. The origin of the receptors is a man between 25 and 39 years old in good health. The CDR3 runs from the conserved cysteine through the conserved F or W. The order of the fields is D gene, V gene, clone size, J gene, CDR3 protein, CDR3 DNA. A D gene is named only where the DNA matches it firmly. Part of the rows lack a size; the others show once, few, many or a class for expanded clones.

>TRBD1|TRBV19|many|TRBJ1-1
CASRYWQQGAAEKAFF
TGTGCCAGTAGGTACTGGCAACAGGGGGCGGCTGAGAAAGCTTTCTTT
>TRBD1|TRBV7-6|.|TRBJ1-1
CASSPRDRGYVNTEAFF
TGTGCCAGCAGCCCCCGGGACAGGGGGTATGTGAACACTGAAGCTTTCTTT
>.|TRBV28|.|TRBJ2-7
CASSLGLLTYEQYF
TGTGCCAGCAGTTTAGGACTATTAACCTACGAGCAGTACTTC
>TRBD2|TRBV5-6|once|TRBJ2-7
CASSLATRGRFYGQYF
TGTGCCAGCAGCTTGGCCACCCGCGGGAGGTTTTACGGGCAGTACTTC
>TRBD1|TRBV6-5|.|TRBJ2-1
CASRTQGAYNEQFF
TGTGCCAGCAGAACCCAGGGGGCTTACAATGAGCAGTTCTTC
>TRBD1|TRBV7-3|.|TRBJ2-3
CASSLADRGTDTQYF
TGTGCCAGCAGCTTAGCGGACAGGGGCACAGATACGCAGTATTTT
>TRBD1|TRBV19|.|TRBJ1-5
CASKDRGTGVFQPQHF
TGTGCCAGCAAAGACCGCGGGACAGGGGTTTTTCAGCCCCAGCATTTT
>TRBD1|TRBV2|.|TRBJ2-7
CASSEYRGYEQYF
TGTGCCAGCAGTGAATACAGGGGCTACGAGCAGTACTTC
>.|TRBV6-5|.|TRBJ2-7
CASSYTWRRSSYEQYF
TGTGCCAGCAGTTACACGTGGCGGAGAAGCTCCTACGAGCAGTACTTC
>TRBD1|TRBV27|.|TRBJ2-4
CASSPGQGLAKNIQYF
TGTGCCAGCAGTCCTGGACAGGGTCTAGCCAAAAACATTCAGTACTTC
>TRBD2|TRBV19|.|TRBJ2-1
CASSILAAGNNEQFF
TGTGCCAGTAGTATTCTAGCGGCGGGGAACAATGAGCAGTTCTTC
>TRBD2|TRBV23-1|.|TRBJ2-1
CASSVSGGIYNEQFF
TGCGCCAGCAGTGTAAGCGGGGGGATCTACAATGAGCAGTTCTTC
>TRBD1|TRBV6-5|.|TRBJ2-7
CASSYSSRGQGNF
TGTGCCAGCAGTTACAGCAGCCGGGGACAGGGAAACTTC
>TRBD2|TRBV7-4|.|TRBJ2-1
CASSGAGGRYEQFF
TGTGCCAGCAGCGGAGCGGGAGGGCGATATGAGCAGTTCTTC
>.|TRBV6-1|.|TRBJ2-7
CASSMRTSYEQYF
TGTGCCAGCAGTATGAGGACATCCTACGAGCAGTACTTC
>.|TRBV7-9|.|TRBJ1-1
CASSLAVRGTSSEAFF
TGTGCCAGCAGCTTAGCGGTCAGGGGTACTTCTTCTGAAGCTTTCTTT
>.|TRBV7-2|.|TRBJ2-1
CASSLVVLDEQFF
TGTGCCAGCAGCTTAGTGGTCCTAGATGAGCAGTTCTTC
>TRBD1|TRBV30|.|TRBJ1-1
CAWSSDRGTEAFF
TGTGCCTGGAGTTCAGACAGGGGAACTGAAGCTTTCTTT
>TRBD1|TRBV7-9|.|TRBJ2-7
CASSPAAGGVGSYEQYF
TGTGCCAGCAGCCCGGCAGCAGGGGGAGTCGGCTCCTACGAGCAGTACTTC
>TRBD2|TRBV10-2|.|TRBJ2-1
CASSPGLAGGNEQFF
TGCGCCAGCAGTCCGGGACTAGCGGGGGGCAATGAGCAGTTCTTC
>TRBD1|TRBV19|.|TRBJ1-5
CASTLTWTGVGQPQHF
TGTGCCAGTACCCTCACCTGGACAGGGGTTGGTCAGCCCCAGCATTTT
>.|TRBV21-1|once|TRBJ2-1
CASSKVSDSTDNEQFF
TGTGCCAGCAGCAAAGTTAGCGACTCCACCGACAATGAGCAGTTCTTC
>.|TRBV6-5|.|TRBJ2-5
CASTQVDSAETQYF
TGTGCCAGCACTCAGGTGGACAGTGCGGAGACCCAGTACTTC
>TRBD1|TRBV30|once|TRBJ1-1
CAWTRDSTEAFF
TGTGCCTGGACCCGGGACAGCACTGAAGCTTTCTTT
>TRBD1|TRBV7-9|.|TRBJ2-7
CASSSPGQGFYEQYF
TGTGCCAGCAGCAGTCCGGGACAGGGCTTTTACGAGCAGTACTTC
>.|TRBV15|.|TRBJ1-1
CATTPRQNTEAFF
TGTGCCACCACCCCGCGGCAGAACACTGAAGCTTTCTTT
>.|TRBV9|.|TRBJ2-4
CASTPGWGTKNIQYF
TGTGCCAGCACCCCTGGATGGGGGACCAAAAACATTCAGTACTTC
>.|TRBV4-3|.|TRBJ2-7
CASSQGWKSSYEQYF
TGCGCCAGCAGCCAAGGTTGGAAGAGCTCCTACGAGCAGTACTTC
>TRBD2|TRBV10-3|.|TRBJ2-2
CATGLAGTGELFF
TGTGCCACGGGACTAGCGGGAACCGGGGAGCTGTTTTTT
>.|TRBV5-5|.|TRBJ2-3
CASSLSVGISSTDTQYF
TGTGCCAGCAGCTTGTCTGTCGGAATATCTAGCACAGATACGCAGTATTTT
>.|TRBV10-3|.|TRBJ2-1
CAISESSARSGTTYNEQFF
TGTGCCATCAGTGAGTCCTCAGCCCGGAGCGGGACAACCTACAATGAGCAGTTCTTC
>.|TRBV4-2|.|TRBJ2-7
CASSQVVEGLSYEQYF
TGTGCCAGCAGCCAAGTCGTTGAAGGATTATCCTACGAGCAGTACTTC
>.|TRBV5-1|.|TRBJ2-7
CASSLETGKSYEQYF
TGCGCCAGCAGCTTGGAGACAGGAAAATCCTACGAGCAGTACTTC
>.|TRBV13|.|TRBJ2-3
CASSPGTTDTQYF
TGTGCCAGCAGCCCCGGGACCACAGATACGCAGTATTTT
>TRBD1|TRBV6-5|.|TRBJ2-7
CASTGQGGEQYF
TGTGCCAGCACTGGACAGGGTGGAGAGCAGTACTTC
>TRBD1|TRBV6-1|.|TRBJ1-2
CAQSTGRRYGYTF
TGTGCCCAGTCGACAGGGCGTCGCTATGGCTACACCTTC
>TRBD2|TRBV7-6|.|TRBJ2-3
CASSISGTLTDTQYF
TGTGCCAGCAGCATTAGCGGGACCCTCACAGATACGCAGTATTTT
>TRBD2|TRBV5-1|.|TRBJ2-3
CASSGLAGGSTDTQYF
TGCGCCAGCTCGGGACTAGCGGGAGGAAGCACAGATACGCAGTATTTT
>.|TRBV9|.|TRBJ2-5
CASSVGTGRDHQETQYF
TGTGCCAGCAGCGTAGGAACGGGGCGGGACCACCAAGAGACCCAGTACTTC
>.|TRBV5-1|.|TRBJ2-7
CASSLGQGTPYEQYF
TGCGCCAGCAGCTTGGGTCAGGGTACCCCCTACGAGCAGTACTTC
>.|TRBV7-9|.|TRBJ2-1
CASSLGGRSDEQFF
TGTGCCAGCAGCTTAGGGGGACGGTCCGATGAGCAGTTCTTC
>.|TRBV27|.|TRBJ2-7
CASSSLTLTSYEQYF
TGTGCCAGCAGTTCTTTGACACTTACCTCCTACGAGCAGTACTTC
>.|TRBV6-5|once|TRBJ2-3
CASSKYRVEDTQYF
TGTGCCAGCAGCAAGTACAGGGTGGAAGATACGCAGTATTTT
>TRBD2|TRBV4-1|once|TRBJ2-1
CASSQDRTSGQDEQFF
TGCGCCAGCAGCCAAGATCGAACTAGCGGCCAGGATGAGCAGTTCTTC